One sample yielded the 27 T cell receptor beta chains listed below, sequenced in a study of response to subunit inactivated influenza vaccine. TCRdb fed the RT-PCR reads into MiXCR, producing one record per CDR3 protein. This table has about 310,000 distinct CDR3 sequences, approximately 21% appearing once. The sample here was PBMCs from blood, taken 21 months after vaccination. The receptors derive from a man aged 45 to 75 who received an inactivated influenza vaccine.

This CDR3 reads CSARDSGRGNQPQHF. CDR3 bases: TGCAGTGCTAGAGATTCGGGGAGAGGTAATCAGCCCCAGCATTTT. This chain links TRBV20-1 with TRBJ1-5; D not certain. Trimming cost V 0 bases and J 4 bases, with 13 bases left between them. The CDR3 contains 15 residues. Germline V lookup: CDR1 DFQATT, CDR2 SNEGSKA (reference sequence).

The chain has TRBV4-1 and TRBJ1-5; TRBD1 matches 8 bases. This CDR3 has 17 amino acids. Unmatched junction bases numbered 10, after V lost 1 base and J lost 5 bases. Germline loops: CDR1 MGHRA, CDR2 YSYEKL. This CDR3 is CASSQARGQGQDQPQHF. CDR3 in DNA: TGCGCCAGCAGCCAAGCTAGAGGACAGGGACAGGATCAGCCCCAGCATTTT.

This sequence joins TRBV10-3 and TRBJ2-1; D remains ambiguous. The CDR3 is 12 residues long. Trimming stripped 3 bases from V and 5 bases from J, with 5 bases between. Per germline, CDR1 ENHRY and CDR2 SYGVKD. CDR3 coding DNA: TGTGCCATCAGTGATACGGACAATGAGCAGTTCTTC. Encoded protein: CAISDTDNEQFF.

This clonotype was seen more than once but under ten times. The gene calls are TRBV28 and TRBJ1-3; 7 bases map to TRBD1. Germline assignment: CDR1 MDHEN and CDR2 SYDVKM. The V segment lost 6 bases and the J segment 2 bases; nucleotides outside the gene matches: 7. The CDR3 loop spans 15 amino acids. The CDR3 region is CASSPDRITGNTIYF. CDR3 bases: TGTGCCAGCAGCCCGGACAGGATTACTGGAAACACCATATATTTT.

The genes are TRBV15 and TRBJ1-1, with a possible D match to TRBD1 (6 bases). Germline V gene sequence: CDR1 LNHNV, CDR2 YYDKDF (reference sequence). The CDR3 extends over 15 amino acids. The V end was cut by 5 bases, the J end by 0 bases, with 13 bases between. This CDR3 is CATSDGGLMNTEAFF. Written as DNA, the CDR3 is TGTGCCACCAGCGATGGGGGGCTTATGAACACTGAAGCTTTCTTT.

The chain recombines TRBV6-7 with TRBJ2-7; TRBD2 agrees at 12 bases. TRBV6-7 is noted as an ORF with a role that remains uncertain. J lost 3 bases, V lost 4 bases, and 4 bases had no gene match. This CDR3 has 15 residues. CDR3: CASSFGLAGIYEQYF. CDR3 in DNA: TGTGCCAGCAGTTTCGGACTAGCGGGGATCTACGAGCAGTACTTC.

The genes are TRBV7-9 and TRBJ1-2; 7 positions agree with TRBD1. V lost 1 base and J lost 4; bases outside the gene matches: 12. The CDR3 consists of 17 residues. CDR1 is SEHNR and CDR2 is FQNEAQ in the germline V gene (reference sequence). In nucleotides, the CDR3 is TGTGCCAGCAGCTTAGAAGAGGAGACAGGGTTTTCCTATGGCTACACCTTC. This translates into CASSLEEETGFSYGYTF. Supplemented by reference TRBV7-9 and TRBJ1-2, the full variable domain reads DTGVSQNPRHKITKRGQNVTFRCDPISEHNRLYWYRQTLGQGPEFLTYFQNEAQLEKSRLLSDRFSAERPKGSFSTLEIQRTEQGDSAMYLCASSLEEETGFSYGYTFGSGTRLTVV.

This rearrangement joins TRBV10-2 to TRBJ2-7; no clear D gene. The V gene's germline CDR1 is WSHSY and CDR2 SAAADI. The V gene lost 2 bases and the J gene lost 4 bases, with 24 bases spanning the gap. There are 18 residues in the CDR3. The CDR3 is CASSEERRLRLKNYEQYF. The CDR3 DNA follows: TGCGCCAGCAGTGAGGAACGGCGACTGCGCTTGAAAAATTACGAGCAGTACTTC.

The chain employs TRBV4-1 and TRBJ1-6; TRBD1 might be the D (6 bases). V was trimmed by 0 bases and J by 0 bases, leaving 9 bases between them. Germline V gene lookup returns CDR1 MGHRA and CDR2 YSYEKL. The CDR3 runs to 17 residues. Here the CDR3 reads CASSQDTGRSYNSPLHF. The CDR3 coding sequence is TGCGCCAGCAGCCAAGATACAGGGCGCTCCTATAATTCACCCCTCCACTTT.

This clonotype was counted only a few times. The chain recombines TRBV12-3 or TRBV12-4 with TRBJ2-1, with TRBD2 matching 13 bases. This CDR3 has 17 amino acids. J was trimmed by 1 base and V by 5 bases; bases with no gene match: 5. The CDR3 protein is CASSGLAGEGSYNEQFF. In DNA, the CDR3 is TGTGCCAGCAGTGGACTAGCGGGAGAGGGGTCCTACAATGAGCAGTTCTTC.

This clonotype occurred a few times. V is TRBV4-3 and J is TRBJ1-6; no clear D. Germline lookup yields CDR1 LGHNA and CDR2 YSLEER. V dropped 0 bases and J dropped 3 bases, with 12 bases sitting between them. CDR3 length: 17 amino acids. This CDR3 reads CASSQDLAGLYNSPLHF. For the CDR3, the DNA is TGCGCCAGCAGCCAAGATCTGGCTGGACTCTATAATTCACCCCTCCACTTT.

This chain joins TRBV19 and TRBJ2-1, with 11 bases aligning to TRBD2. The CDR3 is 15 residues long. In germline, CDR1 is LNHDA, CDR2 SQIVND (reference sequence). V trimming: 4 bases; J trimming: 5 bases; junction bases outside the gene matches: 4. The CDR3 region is CASSKVAGGNNEQFF. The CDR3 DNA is TGTGCCAGTAGTAAAGTAGCGGGAGGGAACAATGAGCAGTTCTTC.

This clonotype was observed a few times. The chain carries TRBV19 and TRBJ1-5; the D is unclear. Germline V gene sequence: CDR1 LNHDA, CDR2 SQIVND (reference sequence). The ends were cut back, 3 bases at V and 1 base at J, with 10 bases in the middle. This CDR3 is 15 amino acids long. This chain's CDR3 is CASSIQSFSNQPQHF. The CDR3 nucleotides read TGTGCCAGTAGTATCCAGTCCTTCAGCAATCAGCCCCAGCATTTT.

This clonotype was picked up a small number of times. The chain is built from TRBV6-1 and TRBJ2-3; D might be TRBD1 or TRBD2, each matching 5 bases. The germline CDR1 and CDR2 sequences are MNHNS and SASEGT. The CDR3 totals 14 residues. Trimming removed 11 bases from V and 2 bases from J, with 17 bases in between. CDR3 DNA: TGTGCCGGGCAAGGGGACCATACCACAGATACGCAGTATTTT. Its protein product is CAGQGDHTTDTQYF.

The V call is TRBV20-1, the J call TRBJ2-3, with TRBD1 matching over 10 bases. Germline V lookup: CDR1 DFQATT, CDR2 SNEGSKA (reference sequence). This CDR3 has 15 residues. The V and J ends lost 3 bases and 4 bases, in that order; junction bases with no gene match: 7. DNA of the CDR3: TGCAGTGCTAGCGGCGGGACAGGGGTGGCAGATACGCAGTATTTT. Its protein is CSASGGTGVADTQYF.

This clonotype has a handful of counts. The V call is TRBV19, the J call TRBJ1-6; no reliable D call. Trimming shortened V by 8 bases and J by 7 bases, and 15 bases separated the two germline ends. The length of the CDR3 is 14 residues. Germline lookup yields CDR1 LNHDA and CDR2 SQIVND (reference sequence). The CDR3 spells CASDARIGNSPLHF. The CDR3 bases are TGTGCCAGTGATGCAAGGATCGGGAATTCACCCCTCCACTTT. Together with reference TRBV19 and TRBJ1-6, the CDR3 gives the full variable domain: DGGITQSPKYLFRKEGQNVTLSCEQNLNHDAMYWYRQDPGQGLRLIYYSQIVNDFQKGDIAEGYSVSREKKESFPLTVTSAQKNPTAFYLCASDARIGNSPLHFGNGTRLTVT.

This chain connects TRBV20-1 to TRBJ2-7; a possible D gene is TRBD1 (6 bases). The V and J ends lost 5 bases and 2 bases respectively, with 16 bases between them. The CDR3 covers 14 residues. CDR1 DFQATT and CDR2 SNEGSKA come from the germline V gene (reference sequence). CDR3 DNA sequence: TGCAGTGCTCACCCTCCGGGACAAACCTACGAGCAGTACTTC. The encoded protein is CSAHPPGQTYEQYF.

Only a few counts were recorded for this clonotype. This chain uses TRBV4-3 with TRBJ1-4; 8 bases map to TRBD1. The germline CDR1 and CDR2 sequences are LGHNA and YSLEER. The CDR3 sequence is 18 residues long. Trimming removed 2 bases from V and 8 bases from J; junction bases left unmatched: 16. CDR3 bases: TGCGCCAGCAGCCAACCCATCGACAGGGGCGAGAGGAACGAAAAACTGTTTTTT. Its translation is CASSQPIDRGERNEKLFF.

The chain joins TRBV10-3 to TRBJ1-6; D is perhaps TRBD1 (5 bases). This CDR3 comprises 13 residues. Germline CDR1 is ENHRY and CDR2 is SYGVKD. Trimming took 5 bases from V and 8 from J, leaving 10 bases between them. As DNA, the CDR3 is TGTGCCATCAGTAGGACACAGGATTCACCCCTCCACTTT. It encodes CAISRTQDSPLHF.

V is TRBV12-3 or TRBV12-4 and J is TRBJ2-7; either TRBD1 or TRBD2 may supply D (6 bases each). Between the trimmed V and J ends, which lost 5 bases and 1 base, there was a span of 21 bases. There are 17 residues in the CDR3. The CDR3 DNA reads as TGTGCCAGCAGTATTAGTTCTGGCACGGGGGCGTCCTACGAGCAGTACTTC. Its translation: CASSISSGTGASYEQYF.

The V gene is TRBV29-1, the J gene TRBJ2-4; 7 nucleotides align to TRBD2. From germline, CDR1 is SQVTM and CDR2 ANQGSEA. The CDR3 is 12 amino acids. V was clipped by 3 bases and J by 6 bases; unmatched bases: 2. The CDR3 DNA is TGCAGCGTTGAGGGCGGGGGAAACATTCAGTACTTC. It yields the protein CSVEGGGNIQYF.

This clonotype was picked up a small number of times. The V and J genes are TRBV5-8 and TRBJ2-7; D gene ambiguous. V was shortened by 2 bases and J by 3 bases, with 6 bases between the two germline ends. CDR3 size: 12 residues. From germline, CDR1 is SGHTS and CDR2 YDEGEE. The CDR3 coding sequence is TGTGCCAGCAGCTTACTATACTACGAGCAGTACTTC. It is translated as CASSLLYYEQYF.

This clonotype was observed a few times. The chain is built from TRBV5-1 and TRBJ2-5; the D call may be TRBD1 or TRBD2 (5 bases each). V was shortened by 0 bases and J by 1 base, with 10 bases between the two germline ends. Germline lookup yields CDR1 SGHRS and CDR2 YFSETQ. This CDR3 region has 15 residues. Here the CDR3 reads CASSLVGDPQETQYF. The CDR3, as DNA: TGCGCCAGCAGCTTGGTTGGGGACCCCCAAGAGACCCAGTACTTC.

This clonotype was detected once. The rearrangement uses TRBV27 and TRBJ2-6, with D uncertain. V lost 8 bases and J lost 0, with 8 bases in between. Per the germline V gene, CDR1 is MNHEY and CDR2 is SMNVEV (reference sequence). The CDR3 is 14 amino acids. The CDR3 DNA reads TGTGCCAGCCGTCCCAGCTCTGGGGCCAACGTCCTGACTTTC. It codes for CASRPSSGANVLTF.

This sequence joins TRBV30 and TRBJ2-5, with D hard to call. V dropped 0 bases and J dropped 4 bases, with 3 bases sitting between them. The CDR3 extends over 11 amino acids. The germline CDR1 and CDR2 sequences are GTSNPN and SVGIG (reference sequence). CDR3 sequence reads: CAWSVPETQYF. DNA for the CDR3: TGTGCCTGGAGTGTTCCAGAGACCCAGTACTTC.

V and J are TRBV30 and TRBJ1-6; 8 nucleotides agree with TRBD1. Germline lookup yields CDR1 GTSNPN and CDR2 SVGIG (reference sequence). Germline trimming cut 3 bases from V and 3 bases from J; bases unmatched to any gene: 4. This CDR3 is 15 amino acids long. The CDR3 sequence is CAWRDRDFYNSPLHF. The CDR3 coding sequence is TGTGCCTGGAGGGACAGGGACTTCTATAATTCACCCCTCCACTTT.

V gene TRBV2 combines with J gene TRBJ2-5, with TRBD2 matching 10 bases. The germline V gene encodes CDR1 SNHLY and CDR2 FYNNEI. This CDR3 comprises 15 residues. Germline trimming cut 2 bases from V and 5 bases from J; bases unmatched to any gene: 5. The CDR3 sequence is CASSETGLARETQYF. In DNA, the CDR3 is TGTGCCAGCAGTGAAACGGGACTAGCGAGGGAGACCCAGTACTTC. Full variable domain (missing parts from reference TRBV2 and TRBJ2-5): EPEVTQTPSHQVTQMGQEVILRCVPISNHLYFYWYRQILGQKVEFLVSFYNNEISEKSEIFDDQFSVERPDGSNFTLKIRSTKLEDSAMYFCASSETGLARETQYFGPGTRLLVL.